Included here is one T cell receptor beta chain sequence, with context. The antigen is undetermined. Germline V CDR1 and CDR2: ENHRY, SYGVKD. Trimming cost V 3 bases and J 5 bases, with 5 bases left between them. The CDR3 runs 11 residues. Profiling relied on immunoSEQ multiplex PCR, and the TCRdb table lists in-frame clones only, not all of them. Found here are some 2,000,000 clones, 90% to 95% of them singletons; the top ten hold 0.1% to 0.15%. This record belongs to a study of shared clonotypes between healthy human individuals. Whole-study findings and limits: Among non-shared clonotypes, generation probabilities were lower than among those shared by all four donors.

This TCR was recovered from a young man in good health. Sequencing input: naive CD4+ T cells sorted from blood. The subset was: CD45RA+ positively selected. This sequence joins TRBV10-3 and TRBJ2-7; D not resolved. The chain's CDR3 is CAISDSDEQYF. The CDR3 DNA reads TGTGCCATCAGTGACAGCGACGAGCAGTACTTC.